The 27 T cell receptor beta chains listed next were all sequenced from one sample in a study of cytomegalovirus exposure and HLA in healthy donors. PCR involved 60 Vbeta and 13 Jbeta primers. Profiled with immunoSEQ multiplex PCR; TCRdb holds only in-frame clones, not every one. Of 180,000 or so clones in the sample, 77% are singletons; the top ten hold less than 1.5%. The sequencing sample was made of PBMCs. The receptor set was obtained from a man aged 18 to 30 in good health and CMV-seronegative.

This clone was counted a few times. The rearrangement joins TRBV7-9 to TRBJ1-5; 9 bases match TRBD1. The germline gives CDR1 SEHNR, CDR2 FQNEAQ (reference sequence). This CDR3 is 14 amino acids long. V lost 5 bases and J lost 5; bases outside the gene matches: 4. CDR3 protein: CASSQGQGHQPQHF. CDR3 coding DNA: TGTGCCAGCAGCCAGGGACAGGGCCATCAGCCCCAGCATTTT.

The rearrangement links TRBV30 to TRBJ2-2; D not resolved. The germline V gene has CDR1 GTSNPN and CDR2 SVGIG (reference sequence). Trimming took 2 bases from V and 11 from J, leaving 12 bases between them. This CDR3 region has 12 residues. The DNA for the CDR3 is TGTGCCTGGAGTTCCAGGTCGGAAGAGCTGTTTTTT. This gives the protein CAWSSRSEELFF.

The chain carries TRBV5-7 and TRBJ2-7; the match to TRBD2 covers 7 bases. TRBV5-7 is filed as an ORF, its function uncertain. Trimming at V came to 0 bases and at J to 7 bases, leaving 16 bases not matched to a gene. The length of the CDR3 is 17 residues. In nucleotides, the CDR3 is TGTGCCAGCAGCTTGGCGTTTCGGGACTATACTGTTGGGGAGCAGTACTTC. This encodes CASSLAFRDYTVGEQYF.

The chain links TRBV5-6 to TRBJ2-5; D is possibly TRBD1 (5 bases). The CDR3 has 14 residues. V was shortened by 0 bases and J by 1 base, with 7 bases between the two germline ends. The germline CDR1 and CDR2 sequences are SGHDT and YYEEEE. CDR3 bases: TGTGCCAGCAGCTTGGCAGGGTCCCAAGAGACCCAGTACTTC. Its protein is CASSLAGSQETQYF.

V usage is TRBV7-3 and J usage is TRBJ2-3; no definite D call. Looked up from germline, CDR1 is SGHTA and CDR2 is FQGTGA. The length of the CDR3 is 16 residues. Trimming removed 5 bases from V and 2 bases from J, with 17 bases in between. This CDR3 reads CASSPSLQRLTDTQYF. CDR3 coding DNA: TGTGCCAGCAGCCCCTCCCTCCAGCGCCTCACAGATACGCAGTATTTT. Together with reference TRBV7-3 and TRBJ2-3, the CDR3 gives the full variable domain: GAGVSQTPSNKVTEKGKYVELRCDPISGHTALYWYRQSLGQGPEFLIYFQGTGAADDSGLPNDRFFAVRPEGSVSTLKIQRTERGDSAVYLCASSPSLQRLTDTQYFGPGTRLTVL.

The CDR3 sequence: CATSRGASGLYNEQFF. Written as DNA, the CDR3 is TGTGCCACCAGCAGAGGGGCCAGCGGCCTCTACAATGAGCAGTTCTTC. The chain recombines TRBV15 with TRBJ2-1; tentative D call: TRBD2 (5 bases). The CDR3 extends over 16 amino acids. Trimming left V 1 base short and J 3 bases short, with 13 bases between. Germline V gene lookup returns CDR1 LNHNV and CDR2 YYDKDF (reference sequence). The full variable domain, with the rest looked up from reference TRBV15 and TRBJ2-1, is DAMVIQNPRYQVTQFGKPVTLSCSQTLNHNVMYWYQQKSSQAPKLLFHYYDKDFNNEADTPDNFQSRRPNTSFCFLDIRSPGLGDTAMYLCATSRGASGLYNEQFFGPGTRLTVL.

The chain has TRBV7-2 and TRBJ2-3; no firm D call. From germline, CDR1 is SGHTA and CDR2 FQGNSA. V was cut by 1 base and J by 0 bases, with 2 bases left in between. CDR3 size: 13 residues. Here the CDR3 reads CASSLVSTDTQYF. The CDR3 coding sequence is TGTGCCAGCAGCTTAGTAAGCACAGATACGCAGTATTTT. Full variable domain (outside the CDR3, taken from reference TRBV7-2 and TRBJ2-3): GAGVSQSPSNKVTEKGKDVELRCDPISGHTALYWYRQSLGQGLEFLIYFQGNSAPDKSGLPSDRFSAERTGGSVSTLTIQRTQQEDSAVYLCASSLVSTDTQYFGPGTRLTVL.

A word on this clone: The sample holds other DNA sequences that translate to the same CDR3. The genes are TRBV7-9 and TRBJ2-7; TRBD2 agrees at 14 bases. After removal of 7 bases from V and 4 bases from J, the junction contained 6 bases not matched to a gene. The CDR3 sequence is 15 residues long. Germline loops: CDR1 SEHNR, CDR2 FQNEAQ (reference sequence). The CDR3 nucleotides read TGTGCCAGCACACGACTAGCGGGAGGGCCGTACGAGCAGTACTTC. It translates to CASTRLAGGPYEQYF.

The rearrangement joins TRBV7-2 to TRBJ2-3; 7 nucleotides match TRBD1. Trimming removed 5 bases from V and 7 bases from J; junction bases left unmatched: 12. The CDR3 length is 15 residues. Germline values: CDR1 SGHTA, CDR2 FQGNSA. CDR3 nucleotide sequence: TGTGCCAGCAGCCGTCCGGGACAGCAAAGAAATACGCAGTATTTT. Its protein is CASSRPGQQRNTQYF. Drawing the rest from reference TRBV7-2 and TRBJ2-3, the complete variable domain is GAGVSQSPSNKVTEKGKDVELRCDPISGHTALYWYRQSLGQGLEFLIYFQGNSAPDKSGLPSDRFSAERTGGSVSTLTIQRTQQEDSAVYLCASSRPGQQRNTQYFGPGTRLTVL.

V gene TRBV7-2 combines with J gene TRBJ1-1; no firm D call. From germline, CDR1 is SGHTA and CDR2 FQGNSA. The ends were cut back, 1 base at V and 2 bases at J, with 8 bases in the middle. The CDR3 is made up of 14 amino acids. The CDR3 is CASSLVEGNTEAFF. In DNA form, the CDR3 reads TGTGCCAGCAGCTTAGTAGAGGGAAACACTGAAGCTTTCTTT.

The J gene is TRBJ2-3, the V gene TRBV6-5; D remains unclear. The CDR3 totals 15 residues. Trimming removed 2 bases at V and 0 bases at J, with 9 bases between. Per the germline V gene, CDR1 is MNHEY and CDR2 is SVGAGI. Here the CDR3 reads CASSYLGSSTDTQYF. Written as DNA, the CDR3 is TGTGCCAGCAGTTACCTGGGCTCAAGCACAGATACGCAGTATTTT.

The V call is TRBV18, the J call TRBJ1-3, with a weak D call TRBD1 (5 bases). CDR3 length equals 15 residues. Looked up from germline, CDR1 is KGHSH and CDR2 is LQKENI. V was trimmed by 4 bases and J by 0 bases, leaving 10 bases between them. As DNA, the CDR3 is TGTGCCAGCTCACTGGACAAACTCTCTGGAAACACCATATATTTT. It translates to CASSLDKLSGNTIYF.

The V and J genes are TRBV6-5 and TRBJ2-7, with 7 positions matching TRBD1. The CDR3 length is 15 residues. Unmatched junction bases numbered 7, after V lost 3 bases and J lost 2 bases. CDR1 is MNHEY, CDR2 SVGAGI, per germline. As DNA, the CDR3 is TGTGCCAGCAGTTATTCAGGACAGGCCCCCTACGAGCAGTACTTC. Translating gives CASSYSGQAPYEQYF.

Comments on this clone: The sample has other DNA sequences that encode this CDR3 too. The chain couples TRBV9 to TRBJ2-7, with 12 nucleotides matching TRBD1. The germline gives CDR1 SGDLS, CDR2 YYNGEE. The ends lost 2 bases at V and 4 bases at J; junction bases unmatched: 1. The CDR3 loop spans 14 amino acids. CDR3 residues: CASSVGQGAYEQYF. The CDR3, as DNA: TGTGCCAGCAGCGTGGGACAGGGGGCTTACGAGCAGTACTTC.

The CDR3 coding sequence is TGTGCCAGCAGCTTAGTTCGACAGGCGGGAGATACGCAGTATTTT. As protein: CASSLVRQAGDTQYF. The rearrangement links TRBV7-8 to TRBJ2-3, with a weak D call TRBD1 (6 bases). V lost 1 base, J lost 5 bases, and 13 bases lay in between. Germline V gives CDR1 SGHVS, CDR2 FQNEAQ. The CDR3 is 15 amino acids.

The V and J genes are TRBV5-1 and TRBJ2-6; TRBD1 agrees at 8 bases. CDR1 is SGHRS and CDR2 is YFSETQ in the germline V gene. The CDR3 length is 16 residues. Trimming took 6 bases from V and 2 from J; bases not matched to a gene: 7. CDR3 DNA sequence: TGCGCCAGCAAAAGTCAGGGGGCAACTGGGGCCAACGTCCTGACTTTC. Protein sequence: CASKSQGATGANVLTF.

Only one count was recorded for this clone. The chain uses TRBV29-1 and TRBJ2-7, with 8 bases aligning to TRBD1. Trimming cost V 6 bases and J 1 base; bases outside gene matches: 5. This CDR3 region has 13 residues. Germline V lookup: CDR1 SQVTM, CDR2 ANQGSEA. CDR3 in DNA: TGCAGCGTATTGGGGGACAGGTCCTACGAGCAGTACTTC. It translates to CSVLGDRSYEQYF.

This clone was counted between two and nine times. The chain employs TRBV18 and TRBJ2-5; 8 nucleotides match TRBD1. This CDR3 is 14 amino acids long. Looked up from germline, CDR1 is KGHSH and CDR2 is LQKENI. Unmatched junction bases numbered 7, after V lost 6 bases and J lost 4 bases. CDR3 amino acids: CASSTAGGTETQYF. In nucleotides, the CDR3 is TGTGCCAGCTCGACGGCAGGGGGCACAGAGACCCAGTACTTC.

The gene calls are TRBV7-8 and TRBJ2-7, with 9 bases fitting TRBD1. Germline V gives CDR1 SGHVS, CDR2 FQNEAQ. V lost 3 bases, J lost 5 bases, and 5 bases stayed unmatched. CDR3 length: 14 amino acids. This CDR3 reads CASSLDRGRDEQYF. For the CDR3, the DNA is TGTGCCAGCAGCTTGGACAGGGGTCGGGACGAGCAGTACTTC.

The rearrangement links TRBV6-5 to TRBJ1-1; D uncertain. Deletions cut 0 bases from V and 0 bases from J, with 8 bases between. The CDR3 loop spans 15 amino acids. Per the germline V gene, CDR1 is MNHEY and CDR2 is SVGAGI. Written as DNA, the CDR3 is TGTGCCAGCAGTTACTCGGGGAGCATGAACACTGAAGCTTTCTTT. Protein product: CASSYSGSMNTEAFF.

This clone was found once. CDR3 nucleotide sequence: TGTGCCAGCAGCAGACAGGGGAACACTGAAGCTTTCTTT. This translates into CASSRQGNTEAFF. This sequence joins TRBV14 and TRBJ1-1; TRBD1 agrees at 7 bases. CDR3 size: 13 residues. V trimming: 5 bases; J trimming: 1 base; junction bases outside the gene matches: 1. Germline CDR1 SGHDN, CDR2 FVKESK.

This chain links TRBV18 with TRBJ2-5; TRBD2 is a possible D gene (6 bases). CDR3 length equals 15 residues. V was shortened by 4 bases and J by 2 bases, with 14 bases between the two germline ends. CDR1 KGHSH and CDR2 LQKENI come from the germline V gene. The CDR3: CASSLVTSSQETQYF. CDR3 sequence (DNA): TGTGCCAGCTCACTCGTTACTAGCAGTCAAGAGACCCAGTACTTC.

This sequence joins TRBV11-2 and TRBJ1-2, with 9 bases that match TRBD1. V lost 6 bases to trimming and J lost 7 bases; unmatched junction nucleotides: 15. Germline assignment: CDR1 SGHAT and CDR2 FQNNGV. The CDR3 is 16 amino acids. CDR3 DNA sequence: TGTGCCAGCAGACTCTTGACAGGGGGTCTCGGTATTGGCTACACCTTC. This sequence encodes CASRLLTGGLGIGYTF.

Concerning this clone: Other DNA sequences of this sample code for an identical CDR3. The rearrangement joins TRBV4-3 to TRBJ2-7, with TRBD1 matching 12 bases. The CDR3 loop spans 15 amino acids. The V gene's germline CDR1 is LGHNA and CDR2 YSLEER. After removal of 1 base from V and 4 bases from J, the junction contained 2 bases not matched to a gene. CDR3 DNA: TGCGCCAGCAGCCAAGGGGGACAGGGGGCTTACGAGCAGTACTTC. Translated, it gives CASSQGGQGAYEQYF.

The chain is built from TRBV7-9 and TRBJ2-1, with unresolved D. The V and J ends lost 5 bases and 3 bases respectively, with 17 bases between them. There are 16 residues in the CDR3. Germline V gene lookup returns CDR1 SEHNR and CDR2 FQNEAQ (reference sequence). The CDR3 DNA follows: TGTGCCAGCAGCCCCCTCCCCCGCGCCGGCTACAATGAGCAGTTCTTC. Amino acids: CASSPLPRAGYNEQFF.

The sample holds a few counts of this clone. The chain couples TRBV7-8 to TRBJ1-3; D is ambiguous. CDR1 SGHVS and CDR2 FQNEAQ come from the germline V gene. The CDR3 covers 17 residues. With 3 bases removed from V and 0 bases from J, the gap between germline ends came to 15 bases. CDR3 sequence: CASSLGRTSASGNTIYF. The CDR3 nucleotides are TGTGCCAGCAGCTTGGGCCGCACCTCCGCCTCTGGAAACACCATATATTTT.

This sequence joins TRBV6-5 and TRBJ1-1; weak D call: TRBD1 (6 bases). V lost 2 bases and J lost 4, with 14 bases in between. The CDR3 runs 15 residues. Germline V gives CDR1 MNHEY, CDR2 SVGAGI. The CDR3 DNA follows: TGTGCCAGCAGTTACATCACAGGGTCGGGCACTGAAGCTTTCTTT. This gives the protein CASSYITGSGTEAFF.